These 5 T cell receptor beta chains originate from one sample sequenced in a study of T cell responses to AZD1222 COVID-19 vaccine. This table comes from immunoSEQ multiplex PCR, and its TCRdb copy is limited to in-frame clones, with some not included. The profile shows over 100,000 clones, over 90% of them singletons. Source: peripheral blood, taken on day 0 of AZD1222 vaccination. The receptors shown here come from an adult in good health.

This sequence joins TRBV12-3 or TRBV12-4 and TRBJ1-1; D unresolved. V was cut by 4 bases and J by 5 bases, with 11 bases left in between. This CDR3 is built from 13 residues. The chain's CDR3 is CASSSLWETEAFF. Written as DNA, the CDR3 is TGTGCCAGCAGTTCACTTTGGGAAACTGAAGCTTTCTTT.

The rearrangement uses TRBV2 and TRBJ2-3; 7 nucleotides align to TRBD1. The germline V gene has CDR1 SNHLY and CDR2 FYNNEI. The V and J ends lost 7 bases and 0 bases, in that order; junction bases with no gene match: 7. This CDR3 contains 15 residues. The CDR3 spells CASNMDRTSTDTQYF. The CDR3 coding sequence is TGTGCCAGCAACATGGACAGGACTAGCACAGATACGCAGTATTTT.

J is TRBJ2-2 and V is TRBV7-8; D gene ambiguous. There are 13 residues in the CDR3. Germline V CDR1 and CDR2: SGHVS, FQNEAQ. Deletions cut 1 base from V and 6 bases from J, with 6 bases between. The CDR3 protein is CASSLGSPGELFF. CDR3 coding DNA: TGTGCCAGCAGCTTAGGGTCCCCCGGGGAGCTGTTTTTT.

This chain uses TRBV6-1 with TRBJ1-5; 10 bases align to TRBD1. The ends lost 3 bases at V and 7 bases at J; junction bases unmatched: 3. Germline values: CDR1 MNHNS, CDR2 SASEGT. The CDR3 totals 14 residues. The CDR3 DNA sequence: TGTGCCAGCAGTGAGACAGGGGGCGTACAGCCCCAGCATTTT. Translation: CASSETGGVQPQHF.

The chain recombines TRBV14 with TRBJ2-3; D could derive from TRBD1 or TRBD2 (6 bases each). The ends were cut back, 4 bases at V and 1 base at J, with 12 bases in the middle. There are 15 residues in the CDR3. The germline gives CDR1 SGHDN, CDR2 FVKESK. The CDR3 here is CASSPTEGGTDTQYF. The CDR3 DNA is TGTGCCAGCAGCCCGACGGAGGGGGGCACAGATACGCAGTATTTT.